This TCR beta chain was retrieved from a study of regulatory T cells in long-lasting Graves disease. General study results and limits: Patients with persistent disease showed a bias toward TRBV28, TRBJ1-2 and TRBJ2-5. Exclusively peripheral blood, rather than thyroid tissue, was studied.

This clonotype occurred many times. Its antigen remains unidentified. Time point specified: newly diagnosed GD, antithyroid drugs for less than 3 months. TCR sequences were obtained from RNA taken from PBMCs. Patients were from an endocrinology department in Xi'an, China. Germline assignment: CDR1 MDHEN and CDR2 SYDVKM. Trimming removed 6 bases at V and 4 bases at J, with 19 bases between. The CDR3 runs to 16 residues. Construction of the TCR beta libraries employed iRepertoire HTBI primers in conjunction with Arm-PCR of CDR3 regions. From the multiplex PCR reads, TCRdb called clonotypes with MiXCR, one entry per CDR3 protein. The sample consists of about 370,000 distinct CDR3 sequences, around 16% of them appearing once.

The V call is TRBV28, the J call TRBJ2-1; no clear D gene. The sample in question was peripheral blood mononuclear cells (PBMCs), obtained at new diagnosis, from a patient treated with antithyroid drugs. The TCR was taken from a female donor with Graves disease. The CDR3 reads CASSLPGSERYNEQFF. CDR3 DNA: TGTGCCAGCAGCCTACCTGGGTCAGAGCGATACAATGAGCAGTTCTTC.